This TCR beta chain derives from a study of T cell repertoires in cytomegalovirus infection. Study-level background: Public TCR beta signatures provided an indication of both CMV infection and a matching HLA type.

This clonotype occurred many times. One entry per CDR3 protein, called by TCRdb with MiXCR from the reads. Of about 80,000 distinct CDR3 sequences listed, around 3.4% are singletons. Sequenced sample: PBMCs. The receptor's source is a human donor in good health (CMV status not recorded). Some clones in this sample may be carry-over from other donors' samples.

The CDR3 nucleotides are TGTGCCAGCAGTCCCGTAACTGGGACGGGCAATCAGCCCCAGCATTTT. This sequence encodes CASSPVTGTGNQPQHF. This sequence joins TRBV28 and TRBJ1-5; the D gene is possibly TRBD1 (5 bases). V lost 5 bases and J lost 2, with 16 bases in between. CDR3 length: 16 residues. Germline values: CDR1 MDHEN, CDR2 SYDVKM.